This TCR beta chain originates from a study of beta chain features in type 1 diabetes. Central memory, naive, regulatory and stem cell-like memory CD4+ cells were sorted by CD45RO/CCR7/CD25/CD127/CD95/CD27. The entirety of the isolated RNA underwent reverse transcription, so expressed TCRB transcripts were sequenced. TCRdb's copy holds only in-frame clones and misses some; the assay was immunoSEQ multiplex PCR. The table lists under 250,000 clones, about 26% of them singletons. This clone was detected a few times. Sequenced material: central memory CD4+ T cells from blood. The receptor was derived from a man aged 25-45 years in good health.

DNA for the CDR3: TGCAGCGTTTCCGTGTATGAGACCCAGTACTTC. It translates to CSVSVYETQYF. The genes are TRBV29-1 and TRBJ2-5; D not resolved. The CDR3 contains 11 residues. From germline, CDR1 is SQVTM and CDR2 ANQGSEA. Trimming pared 5 bases from V and 5 bases from J, leaving 9 bases between.